This T cell receptor beta chain was retrieved from a study of control samples from healthy donors and cancer patients. TCRdb keeps only in-frame clones here, not all; method: immunoSEQ multiplex PCR. The table lists 100,000 to 150,000 clones, over 85% of them singletons. CDR3 size: 14 residues. Trimming took 5 bases from V and 0 from J, leaving 11 bases between them. Per the germline V gene, CDR1 is MNHEY and CDR2 is SVGAGI. Specimen: blood. The gene calls are TRBV6-5 and TRBJ2-7; TRBD1 is a possible D gene (6 bases). This TCR was recovered from a man aged 18 to 35 in good health. The CDR3 DNA follows: TGTGCCAGCAGTCTGAACAGGGACTCCTACGAGCAGTACTTC. The encoded protein is CASSLNRDSYEQYF.